These 21 T cell receptor beta chains came from one sample sequenced in a study of shared clonotypes between healthy human individuals. Clones were sequenced by immunoSEQ multiplex PCR, and TCRdb holds only the in-frame ones, with some missing. The sample has about 330,000 clones; around 87% are singletons. Sequenced: memory CD8+ T cells sorted from blood. Documented subset: CD45RO+ cells pooled with CCR7-negative TemRA cells. These receptors all stem from a man between 18 and 35 years old in good health.

V gene TRBV6-1 combines with J gene TRBJ2-7, with a weak D call TRBD1 (6 bases). The CDR3 spans 15 residues. Trimming pared 3 bases from V and 0 bases from J, leaving 12 bases between. Looked up from germline, CDR1 is MNHNS and CDR2 is SASEGT. The CDR3 region is CASSEGRGGSYEQYF. In DNA, the CDR3 is TGTGCCAGCAGTGAGGGACGAGGGGGCTCCTACGAGCAGTACTTC.

This rearrangement joins TRBV18 to TRBJ2-1; TRBD2 might be the D (7 bases). The CDR3 length is 15 residues. The germline V and J ends were trimmed by 2 bases and 5 bases, with 13 bases remaining between them. Germline lookup yields CDR1 KGHSH and CDR2 LQKENI. CDR3 residues: CASSPGQGRDNEQFF. CDR3 coding DNA: TGTGCCAGCTCACCAGGTCAGGGGAGGGACAATGAGCAGTTCTTC.

The V call is TRBV6-5, the J call TRBJ2-7; 7 nucleotides align to TRBD2. The trim removed 8 bases at V and 2 bases at J, leaving 0 bases unmatched. This CDR3 comprises 11 residues. Per germline, CDR1 MNHEY and CDR2 SVGAGI. In DNA, the CDR3 is TGTGCCAGCGGACTAGCCTACGAGCAGTACTTC. It encodes CASGLAYEQYF.

This chain joins TRBV2 and TRBJ2-3; 10 bases are shared with TRBD2. Germline V gene data show CDR1 as SNHLY and CDR2 as FYNNEI. The CDR3 extends over 17 amino acids. V lost 11 bases to trimming and J lost 3 bases; unmatched junction nucleotides: 17. The chain's CDR3 is CALGGLADLEWTDTQYF. CDR3 coding DNA: TGTGCCCTTGGAGGACTAGCGGACCTCGAGTGGACAGATACGCAGTATTTT.

The chain combines TRBV6-1 with TRBJ1-3; no reliable D call. The germline CDR1 and CDR2 sequences are MNHNS and SASEGT. The CDR3 contains 15 residues. Trimming took 1 base from V and 0 from J, leaving 7 bases between them. The CDR3 protein is CASSEDILSGNTIYF. The CDR3 nucleotides read TGTGCCAGCAGTGAAGACATCCTCTCTGGAAACACCATATATTTT.

The genes are TRBV29-1 and TRBJ2-1; weak D call: TRBD1 (6 bases). The CDR3 length is 15 residues. The germline V and J ends were trimmed by 3 bases and 2 bases, with 14 bases remaining between them. Germline values: CDR1 SQVTM, CDR2 ANQGSEA. The CDR3 DNA sequence: TGCAGCGTTGAGAAACGAGGGGACACCTACAATGAGCAGTTCTTC. This encodes CSVEKRGDTYNEQFF.

The CDR3 coding sequence is TGTGCCAGCAGCTCCGTCGGACTAGGCCAAGAGACCCAGTACTTC. Encoded protein: CASSSVGLGQETQYF. The chain has TRBV7-9 and TRBJ2-5; TRBD2 aligns across 7 bases. Germline-derived CDR1 and CDR2 are SEHNR and FQNEAQ (reference sequence). With 4 bases clipped from V and 1 base from J, the junction kept 6 bases outside the gene matches. This CDR3 has 15 residues.

V usage is TRBV6-1 and J usage is TRBJ2-7, with 7 nucleotides matching TRBD1. This CDR3 comprises 14 residues. Germline V gives CDR1 MNHNS, CDR2 SASEGT. V was clipped by 6 bases and J by 3 bases; unmatched bases: 8. CDR3: CASRLTGSVYEQYF. CDR3 bases: TGTGCCAGCAGATTGACAGGGTCGGTCTACGAGCAGTACTTC.

This chain joins TRBV9 and TRBJ1-5; a possible D gene is TRBD1 (5 bases). The CDR3 is made up of 15 amino acids. V was clipped by 0 bases and J by 1 base, with 8 bases between them. CDR1 and CDR2 from the germline V gene are SGDLS and YYNGEE. The DNA of the CDR3 is TGTGCCAGCAGCGTAGACGGGGGGAGCAATCAGCCCCAGCATTTT. Translating it yields CASSVDGGSNQPQHF.

The V call is TRBV28, the J call TRBJ2-5, with 7 bases that match TRBD1. The length of the CDR3 is 14 residues. Trimming at V came to 4 bases and at J to 2 bases, leaving 4 bases not matched to a gene. Germline-derived CDR1 and CDR2 are MDHEN and SYDVKM. CDR3 DNA sequence: TGTGCCAGCAGTTGGACAGGATTACAAGAGACCCAGTACTTC. It encodes CASSWTGLQETQYF.

This chain connects TRBV9 to TRBJ2-7; TRBD2 aligns across 7 bases. V dropped 0 bases and J dropped 5; count of bases not matched to a gene: 5. The length of the CDR3 is 14 residues. CDR1 is SGDLS and CDR2 is YYNGEE in the germline V gene. CDR3 protein: CASSVDGRLDEQYF. CDR3 nucleotide sequence: TGTGCCAGCAGCGTAGACGGGAGGCTCGACGAGCAGTACTTC.

The chain recombines TRBV7-6 with TRBJ2-7; D not certain. CDR1 is SGHVS and CDR2 is FNYEAQ in the germline V gene. The CDR3 consists of 19 residues. Trimming pared 1 base from V and 4 bases from J, leaving 26 bases between. DNA for the CDR3: TGTGCCAGCAGCTTAGGGCTATATTATAGTGGGGTTGGCGATTACGAGCAGTACTTC. Encoded protein: CASSLGLYYSGVGDYEQYF.

With regard to this clone: Other DNA sequences in the sample encode the same CDR3. The chain combines TRBV29-1 with TRBJ1-1, with D unresolved. From germline, CDR1 is SQVTM and CDR2 ANQGSEA. This CDR3 has 10 amino acids. V was cut by 4 bases and J by 2 bases, with 2 bases left in between. The CDR3 nucleotides read TGCAGCGTTGTCAACACTGAAGCTTTCTTT. Amino acids: CSVVNTEAFF.

The genes are TRBV12-1 and TRBJ2-6; the DNA was not used to check the table's D call, TRBD1. TRBV12-1 is flagged as a pseudogene. CDR3 length: 18 amino acids. The DNA of the CDR3 is TGTGCCAGCAGCGGCGATTCTGTATGGACAAAGTCGGGCCAACGTCCTGACTTC. Translated: CASSGDSVWTKSGQRPDF.

The CDR3 loop reads CASHVQGSSYNSPLHF. Here the CDR3 DNA reads TGTGCCAGCCACGTCCAGGGGAGCTCCTATAATTCACCCCTCCACTTT. J is TRBJ1-6 and V is TRBV7-3; maybe TRBD1 (6 bases). Trimming stripped 8 bases from V and 0 bases from J, with 14 bases between. This CDR3 has 16 amino acids. Germline CDR1 and CDR2: SGHTA and FQGTGA.

The chain links TRBV10-3 to TRBJ1-1; TRBD1 matches 8 bases. Germline values: CDR1 ENHRY, CDR2 SYGVKD. This CDR3 comprises 13 residues. Germline trimming cut 6 bases from V and 3 bases from J; bases unmatched to any gene: 3. CDR3 sequence (DNA): TGTGCCATCAGATCGACAGGGGACACTGAAGCTTTCTTT. Translating gives CAIRSTGDTEAFF.

The chain is built from TRBV27 and TRBJ2-7; D not resolved. Per germline, CDR1 MNHEY and CDR2 SMNVEV (reference sequence). V was clipped by 10 bases and J by 4 bases, with 17 bases between them. The CDR3 spans 13 residues. In DNA, the CDR3 is TGTGCCACAGGAATCGGACCCCGATACGAGCAGTACTTC. As protein: CATGIGPRYEQYF.

This chain links TRBV4-1 with TRBJ2-7; perhaps TRBD1 as D (6 bases). Trimming removed 0 bases from V and 0 bases from J, with 9 bases in between. CDR3 length equals 15 residues. The germline V gene has CDR1 MGHRA and CDR2 YSYEKL. In DNA, the CDR3 is TGCGCCAGCAGCCAAGACCCGGACAGCTCCTACGAGCAGTACTTC. This translates into CASSQDPDSSYEQYF.

The chain joins TRBV4-3 to TRBJ1-4; the D is unclear. Germline CDR1 and CDR2: LGHNA and YSLEER. Trimming pared 1 base from V and 8 bases from J, leaving 17 bases between. The CDR3 loop spans 16 amino acids. For the CDR3, the DNA is TGCGCCAGCAGCCAAGGCACGGACCCAGGAGGCGAAAAACTGTTTTTT. Amino acids: CASSQGTDPGGEKLFF.

This chain links TRBV5-1 with TRBJ2-2; D is undetermined. This CDR3 is built from 14 residues. CDR1 is SGHRS, CDR2 YFSETQ, per germline. Trimming removed 2 bases from V and 2 bases from J, with 7 bases in between. CDR3 in amino acids: CASSFTPNTGELFF. DNA for the CDR3: TGCGCCAGCAGCTTTACCCCTAACACCGGGGAGCTGTTTTTT.

At least ten counts were recorded for this clone. V is TRBV5-6 and J is TRBJ2-3; D tentatively fits TRBD1 or TRBD2 (5 bases each). CDR3 length: 14 amino acids. V lost 6 bases and J 1 base, leaving 12 bases between the germline ends. The germline V gene encodes CDR1 SGHDT and CDR2 YYEEEE. CDR3 sequence reads: CASTPGDGTDTQYF. DNA for the CDR3: TGTGCCAGCACCCCTGGGGACGGCACAGATACGCAGTATTTT.